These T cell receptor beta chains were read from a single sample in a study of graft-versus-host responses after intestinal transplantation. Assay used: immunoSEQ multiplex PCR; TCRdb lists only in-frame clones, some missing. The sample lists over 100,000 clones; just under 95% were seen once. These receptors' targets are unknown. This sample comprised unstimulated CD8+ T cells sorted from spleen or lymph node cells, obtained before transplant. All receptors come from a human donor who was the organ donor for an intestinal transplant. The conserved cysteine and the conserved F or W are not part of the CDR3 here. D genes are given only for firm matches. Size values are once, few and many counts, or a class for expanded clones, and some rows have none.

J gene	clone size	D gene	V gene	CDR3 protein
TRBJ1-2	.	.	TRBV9	ASSVDGRNYGYT
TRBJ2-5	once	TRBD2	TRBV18	ARQLAAQETQY
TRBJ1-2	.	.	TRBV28	ASSYGPENYGYT
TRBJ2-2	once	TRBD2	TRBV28	ASSSDSGLAGGLSPGELF
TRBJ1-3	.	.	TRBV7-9	ASSPQVSGNTIY
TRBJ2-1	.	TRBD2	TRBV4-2	ASSQGLAVVEQF
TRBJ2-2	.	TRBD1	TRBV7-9	AGDRGRTGELF
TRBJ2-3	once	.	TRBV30	AWGSAWGADTQY
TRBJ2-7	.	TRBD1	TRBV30	AWSVLVRDRGYEQY
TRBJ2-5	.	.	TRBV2	ASRTGEETQY
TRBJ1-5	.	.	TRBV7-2	ASSLVWGTRNQPQH
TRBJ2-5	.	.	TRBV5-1	ASSLRGGPLETQY
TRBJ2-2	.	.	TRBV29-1	SVEGGSGTTGELF
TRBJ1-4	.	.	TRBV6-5	ASSALWRTNEKLF
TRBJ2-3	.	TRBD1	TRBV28	ASSKPLTGVETQY
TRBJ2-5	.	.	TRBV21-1	ASSGRDREETQY